The 29 T cell receptor beta chains below were found in one sample sequenced in a study of blood T cell repertoires in COVID-19. Assay used: immunoSEQ multiplex PCR; TCRdb lists only in-frame clones, some missing. The sample holds about 370,000 clones; about nine tenths are singletons and the top ten take less than 2%. Sequenced input: PBMCs or T cells enriched from blood (not recorded which). These receptors were collected from a woman in her 30s who had recovered from COVID-19.

The J gene is TRBJ1-2, the V gene TRBV24-1, with D uncertain. V shed 10 bases and J shed 0 bases, with 20 bases lying between them. The germline V gene encodes CDR1 KGHDR and CDR2 SFDVKD. The CDR3 runs to 16 residues. CDR3 amino acids: CATFEGGRFTNYGYTF. The CDR3 coding sequence is TGTGCCACTTTCGAGGGAGGACGATTTACTAACTATGGCTACACCTTC.

The V gene is TRBV7-9, the J gene TRBJ2-2; no clear D gene. This CDR3 spans 14 amino acids. V shed 6 bases and J shed 7 bases, with 15 bases lying between them. The germline V gene encodes CDR1 SEHNR and CDR2 FQNEAQ (reference sequence). The CDR3 region has the DNA TGTGCCAGCAGGTCCCGTGACAAGTTCGGGGAGCTGTTTTTT. Translation: CASRSRDKFGELFF.

This clone appeared once. Other DNA sequences within the sample encode an identical CDR3. This sequence joins TRBV20-1 and TRBJ2-2; D is ambiguous. Germline V gene lookup returns CDR1 DFQATT and CDR2 SNEGSKA (reference sequence). Trimming stripped 1 base from V and 6 bases from J, with 3 bases between. CDR3 length: 11 residues. The CDR3 sequence: CSARGAGELFF. In nucleotides, the CDR3 is TGCAGTGCTAGAGGCGCCGGGGAGCTGTTTTTT.

The gene calls are TRBV7-3 and TRBJ1-2; D gene uncertain. The CDR3 sequence is 13 residues long. Germline V gene data show CDR1 as SGHTA and CDR2 as FQGTGA. The germline V and J ends were trimmed by 4 bases and 4 bases, with 10 bases remaining between them. CDR3 bases: TGTGCCAGCAGCTCGGGAGCATTCTATGGCTACACCTTC. Translating gives CASSSGAFYGYTF.

The CDR3 reads CASSDSEGGRDGYTF. The CDR3 nucleotides are TGTGCCAGCAGTGACTCGGAGGGAGGCAGGGACGGCTACACCTTC. The chain recombines TRBV6-4 with TRBJ1-2, with D possibly being TRBD1 (5 bases). V shed 0 bases and J shed 8 bases, with 16 bases lying between them. The CDR3 spans 15 residues. Germline CDR1 is MRHNA and CDR2 is SNTAGT.

The gene calls are TRBV30 and TRBJ2-5; tentatively, D is TRBD1 (5 bases). V shed 2 bases and J shed 4 bases, with 11 bases lying between them. Germline loops: CDR1 GTSNPN, CDR2 SVGIG (reference sequence). The CDR3 runs 13 residues. CDR3: CAWSFQGPETQYF. In DNA, the CDR3 is TGTGCCTGGAGTTTTCAGGGCCCAGAGACCCAGTACTTC.

This clone came up a few times. The V gene is TRBV28, the J gene TRBJ1-1, with a weak D call TRBD1 (6 bases). The CDR3 is made up of 15 amino acids. Trimming stripped 6 bases from V and 0 bases from J, with 14 bases between. Germline V gene data show CDR1 as MDHEN and CDR2 as SYDVKM. The CDR3 loop reads CASRIRTGMNTEAFF. CDR3 coding DNA: TGTGCCAGCAGAATTCGTACAGGGATGAACACTGAAGCTTTCTTT. Supplemented by reference TRBV28 and TRBJ1-1, the full variable domain reads DVKVTQSSRYLVKRTGEKVFLECVQDMDHENMFWYRQDPGLGLRLIYFSYDVKMKEKGDIPEGYSVSREKKERFSLILESASTNQTSMYLCASRIRTGMNTEAFFGQGTRLTVV.

CDR3 coding DNA: TGTGCCAGCAGCGTAGAAGCGGGCACTGGTTGGGCAGGGAACTACAATGAGCAGTTCTTC. Residues: CASSVEAGTGWAGNYNEQFF. The chain couples TRBV9 to TRBJ2-1, with D perhaps TRBD2 (6 bases). The CDR3 is 20 residues long. Germline V gives CDR1 SGDLS, CDR2 YYNGEE. The V gene lost 0 bases and the J gene lost 3 bases, with 25 bases spanning the gap. The whole variable domain, remainder taken from reference TRBV9 and TRBJ2-1, is DSGVTQTPKHLITATGQRVTLRCSPRSGDLSVYWYQQSLDQGLQFLIQYYNGEERAKGNILERFSAQQFPDLHSELNLSSLELGDSALYFCASSVEAGTGWAGNYNEQFFGPGTRLTVL.

The chain uses TRBV6-5 and TRBJ1-5, with unresolved D. The CDR3 has 13 amino acids. V lost 7 bases to trimming and J lost 0 bases, with 7 bases between them. Germline loops: CDR1 MNHEY, CDR2 SVGAGI. CDR3 in amino acids: CASTTYSNQPQHF. CDR3 bases: TGTGCCAGCACCACATATAGCAATCAGCCCCAGCATTTT.

The chain employs TRBV7-3 and TRBJ1-1, with D possibly being TRBD1 (6 bases). The CDR3 spans 17 residues. The germline V and J ends were trimmed by 2 bases and 2 bases, with 18 bases remaining between them. Germline CDR1 and CDR2: SGHTA and FQGTGA. The CDR3 DNA reads TGTGCCAGCAGCTTATATAGCACAGGGACCCGTAACACTGAAGCTTTCTTT. The encoded protein is CASSLYSTGTRNTEAFF.

V usage is TRBV30 and J usage is TRBJ2-7; 8 bases are a match to TRBD1. V shed 4 bases, J shed 3 bases, and the junction held 8 bases outside the gene matches. This CDR3 comprises 14 residues. Germline CDR1 and CDR2: GTSNPN and SVGIG (reference sequence). This chain's CDR3 is CAWKTGTGDYEQYF. CDR3 nucleotides: TGTGCCTGGAAAACCGGGACAGGAGACTACGAGCAGTACTTC.

V usage is TRBV7-8 and J usage is TRBJ1-1, with D perhaps TRBD1 (5 bases). Germline V CDR1 and CDR2: SGHVS, FQNEAQ. V lost 7 bases and J 5 bases, leaving 20 bases between the germline ends. The CDR3 runs to 15 residues. CDR3: CASTDNLGLGTEAFF. The CDR3 coding sequence is TGTGCCAGCACTGACAATTTGGGGCTTGGGACTGAAGCTTTCTTT.

The chain uses TRBV7-3 and TRBJ1-2, with D possibly being TRBD1 (5 bases). Trimming stripped 4 bases from V and 4 bases from J, with 25 bases between. Per the germline V gene, CDR1 is SGHTA and CDR2 is FQGTGA. The CDR3 consists of 18 residues. CDR3 coding DNA: TGTGCCAGCAGCTCGTCCCCTTATCACACGGACAACTTCTATGGCTACACCTTC. Its protein is CASSSSPYHTDNFYGYTF.

This clone was detected once. The chain is built from TRBV30 and TRBJ2-7; 10 nucleotides line up with TRBD2. CDR1 is GTSNPN, CDR2 SVGIG, per germline (reference sequence). V lost 0 bases, J lost 2 bases, and 7 bases stayed unmatched. The CDR3 is 16 residues long. For the CDR3, the DNA is TGTGCCTGGAGTGTACAGCTAGCGGGAGCACCCTACGAGCAGTACTTC. Protein product: CAWSVQLAGAPYEQYF.

A few counts support this clone. Distinct nucleotide sequences in the sample also encode this CDR3. The chain employs TRBV18 and TRBJ1-5, with a tentative D call TRBD1 (5 bases). V lost 3 bases and J 5 bases, leaving 8 bases between the germline ends. The CDR3 length is 13 residues. From germline, CDR1 is KGHSH and CDR2 LQKENI. Here the CDR3 DNA reads TGTGCCAGCTCACCCGGGGGGGATCAGCCCCAGCATTTT. Protein sequence: CASSPGGDQPQHF. Drawing the rest from reference TRBV18 and TRBJ1-5, the complete variable domain is NAGVMQNPRHLVRRRGQEARLRCSPMKGHSHVYWYRQLPEEGLKFMVYLQKENIIDESGMPKERFSAEFPKEGPSILRIQQVVRGDSAAYFCASSPGGDQPQHFGDGTRLSIL.

This clone has a single count. V gene TRBV6-5 combines with J gene TRBJ1-1; the match to TRBD1 covers 7 bases. Unmatched junction bases numbered 8, after V lost 6 bases and J lost 1 base. The CDR3 contains 15 residues. Germline values: CDR1 MNHEY, CDR2 SVGAGI. CDR3 sequence: CASRGWDRKNTEAFF. The CDR3 coding sequence is TGTGCCAGCAGGGGGTGGGACAGAAAGAACACTGAAGCTTTCTTT.

CDR3 nucleotide sequence: TGTGCCAGCAGCGCGGGATTACACACAGATACGCAGTATTTT. It is translated as CASSAGLHTDTQYF. The chain uses TRBV7-9 and TRBJ2-3; D is perhaps TRBD2 (6 bases). V lost 5 bases and J 2 bases, leaving 11 bases between the germline ends. The CDR3 runs 14 residues. CDR1 is SEHNR and CDR2 is FQNEAQ in the germline V gene (reference sequence).

The chain carries TRBV3-1 (or the pseudogene TRBV3-2) and TRBJ2-7, with 7 bases aligning to TRBD2. Germline V gives CDR1 LGHDT, CDR2 YNNKEL (reference sequence). The CDR3 runs 13 residues. Trimming at V came to 5 bases and at J to 3 bases, leaving 4 bases not matched to a gene. The CDR3 DNA follows: TGTGCCAGCAGCAGAACTAGCGTCTACGAGCAGTACTTC. Amino acids: CASSRTSVYEQYF.

V usage is TRBV29-1 and J usage is TRBJ2-1, with TRBD2 matching 10 bases. The junction had 1 base not matched to a gene; V was cut back by 7 bases and J by 4 bases. CDR3 length: 12 residues. CDR1 and CDR2 (germline): SQVTM, ANQGSEA. The CDR3 coding sequence is TGCAGCGGGACTAGCGGTTACAATGAGCAGTTCTTC. Amino acids: CSGTSGYNEQFF.

V gene TRBV2 combines with J gene TRBJ2-5; 7 nucleotides match TRBD1. This CDR3 contains 14 residues. With 7 bases clipped from V and 0 bases from J, the junction kept 5 bases outside the gene matches. The germline V gene has CDR1 SNHLY and CDR2 FYNNEI. Written as DNA, the CDR3 is TGTGCCAGCAATACACAGGGGTACCAAGAGACCCAGTACTTC. It translates to CASNTQGYQETQYF. The full variable domain, its missing parts supplied by reference TRBV2 and TRBJ2-5, is EPEVTQTPSHQVTQMGQEVILRCVPISNHLYFYWYRQILGQKVEFLVSFYNNEISEKSEIFDDQFSVERPDGSNFTLKIRSTKLEDSAMYFCASNTQGYQETQYFGPGTRLLVL.

The rearrangement joins TRBV30 to TRBJ1-1; D not resolved. This CDR3 has 14 residues. Trimming cost V 4 bases and J 4 bases, with 16 bases left between them. Germline-derived CDR1 and CDR2 are GTSNPN and SVGIG (reference sequence). CDR3 bases: TGTGCCTGGACCCCGCGGGTGGTCGGCACTGAAGCTTTCTTT. Translated: CAWTPRVVGTEAFF.

J is TRBJ2-7 and V is TRBV5-1; 9 bases map to TRBD2. With V trimmed by 3 bases and J by 3 bases, 4 bases remained unmatched. Germline assignment: CDR1 SGHRS and CDR2 YFSETQ. CDR3 length: 14 amino acids. The CDR3 here is CASSSAGGIYEQYF. CDR3 nucleotide sequence: TGCGCCAGCAGCTCAGCGGGAGGAATCTACGAGCAGTACTTC.

This chain uses TRBV6-5 with TRBJ1-2, with a weak D call TRBD1 (5 bases). This CDR3 region has 14 residues. V shed 0 bases and J shed 4 bases, with 9 bases lying between them. Germline V CDR1 and CDR2: MNHEY, SVGAGI. DNA of the CDR3: TGTGCCAGCAGTTACTCGTTGGGGGGCTATGGCTACACCTTC. Its protein product is CASSYSLGGYGYTF.

The chain is built from TRBV27 and TRBJ1-4; no clear D gene. CDR3 length equals 13 residues. Per the germline V gene, CDR1 is MNHEY and CDR2 is SMNVEV (reference sequence). The V gene lost 6 bases and the J gene lost 7 bases, with 12 bases spanning the gap. CDR3 sequence (DNA): TGTGCCAGCAGCTCCCCCCTCCTTGAAAAACTGTTTTTT. It specifies CASSSPLLEKLFF.

The chain uses TRBV18 and TRBJ2-3, with D unclear. The germline V gene encodes CDR1 KGHSH and CDR2 LQKENI. This CDR3 contains 17 residues. The V and J ends lost 2 bases and 0 bases respectively, with 15 bases between them. CDR3 sequence (DNA): TGTGCCAGCTCACCATGGGTAGCCGAATGGAGCACAGATACGCAGTATTTT. It specifies CASSPWVAEWSTDTQYF. The full variable domain, rest sourced from reference TRBV18 and TRBJ2-3, is NAGVMQNPRHLVRRRGQEARLRCSPMKGHSHVYWYRQLPEEGLKFMVYLQKENIIDESGMPKERFSAEFPKEGPSILRIQQVVRGDSAAYFCASSPWVAEWSTDTQYFGPGTRLTVL.

The chain uses TRBV24-1 and TRBJ1-2; D may be TRBD1 (6 bases). The V gene's germline CDR1 is KGHDR and CDR2 SFDVKD. V gave up 4 bases and J gave up 8 bases, with 16 bases separating them. The CDR3 sequence is 14 residues long. Here the CDR3 reads CATSDETGVYGYTF. The CDR3 DNA sequence: TGTGCCACCAGTGACGAGACAGGAGTCTACGGCTACACCTTC.

V and J are TRBV3-1 (or the pseudogene TRBV3-2) and TRBJ2-2; weak D call: TRBD2 (5 bases). Trimming left V 3 bases short and J 6 bases short, with 14 bases between. The CDR3 contains 15 residues. From germline, CDR1 is LGHDT and CDR2 YNNKEL (reference sequence). CDR3 coding DNA: TGTGCCAGCAGCCAGGATCCGGGAACCTCCGGGGAGCTGTTTTTT. Protein sequence: CASSQDPGTSGELFF.

CDR3 residues: CASSLGASGSPYEQYF. CDR3 in DNA: TGTGCCAGCAGCTTAGGGGCTAGCGGTTCGCCCTACGAGCAGTACTTC. The chain is built from TRBV7-3 and TRBJ2-7, with TRBD2 matching over 7 bases. The CDR3 is 16 amino acids. The V gene's germline CDR1 is SGHTA and CDR2 FQGTGA. V was pared by 2 bases and J by 2 bases, with 9 bases of the junction left unmatched.

This clone has a single count. This sequence joins TRBV28 and TRBJ1-5; D uncertain. Trimming took 3 bases from V and 9 from J, leaving 6 bases between them. The germline V gene has CDR1 MDHEN and CDR2 SYDVKM. The CDR3 contains 11 residues. CDR3 sequence (DNA): TGTGCCAGCAGTTTTCTAGGGCCCCAGCATTTT. It yields the protein CASSFLGPQHF.